These T cell receptor beta chains were read from a single sample in a study of blood T cell repertoires in COVID-19. Generated by immunoSEQ multiplex PCR, the TCRdb table keeps only in-frame clones and is missing some. Among about 220,000 clones, roughly 89% were seen once, and the ten largest hold 3% to 4.5%. Sequencing was done on a sample of PBMCs or T cells enriched from blood (not recorded which). The receptors were gathered from a woman in her thirties or forties with acute COVID-19. Each CDR3 is given with its conserved first and last residue. The D gene is left open where the match is weak. Rows give clone size only sometimes, using once, few, many, or a class for an expanded clone.

>TRBV9|.|TRBJ2-1|TRBD1
TGTGCCAGCAGCGTCACAGGGGTGGCCTACAATGAGCAGTTCTTC
CASSVTGVAYNEQFF
>TRBV10-3|.|TRBJ2-2|.
TGTGCCATCAGTGCTAACATGATGGAGGGAACCGGGGAGCTGTTTTTT
CAISANMMEGTGELFF
>TRBV5-8|.|TRBJ1-2|TRBD1
TGTGCCAGCAGCCCAGGGCAGGGGGCGCGAGGACATGGCTACACCTTC
CASSPGQGARGHGYTF
>TRBV3-1/TRBV3-2|.|TRBJ1-2|.
TGTGCCAGCAGCCAAGACACAGGGCCGAATAATGGCTACACCTTC
CASSQDTGPNNGYTF
>TRBV7-2|.|TRBJ2-7|TRBD2
TGTGCCAGCAGCTTAGGGACTAGCGTTGACGAGCAGTACTTC
CASSLGTSVDEQYF
>TRBV7-2|once|TRBJ2-5|TRBD2
TGTGCCAGCAGCCGCTCGGGGACTAGCGGGGGGAAGCCGAAGACCCAGTACTTC
CASSRSGTSGGKPKTQYF
>TRBV7-6|.|TRBJ2-3|TRBD2
TGTGCCAGCAGCCGGACTAGCGGGGTCACAGATACGCAGTATTTT
CASSRTSGVTDTQYF
>TRBV19|.|TRBJ1-1|TRBD1
TGTGCCAGTAGTATAGGCAACCGAGGGGGCAAGAGCGGGAACACTGAAGCTTTCTTT
CASSIGNRGGKSGNTEAFF
>TRBV5-6|.|TRBJ1-1|.
TGTGCCAGCAGCTTGGGAACTCAGGGGGAAGCTTTCTTT
CASSLGTQGEAFF
>TRBV24-1|.|TRBJ1-4|.
TGTGCCACCAGTGATGGAGGGGAAGTCGAAAAACTGTTTTTT
CATSDGGEVEKLFF
>TRBV25-1|.|TRBJ1-1|.
TGTGCCAGCAGTGATGAGACACAGATGAACACTGAAGCTTTCTTT
CASSDETQMNTEAFF
>TRBV5-6|.|TRBJ1-2|TRBD1
TGTGCCAGCAGCTTAGGGACAGGGGGCGCGAACTATGGCTACACCTTC
CASSLGTGGANYGYTF
>TRBV6-2/TRBV6-3|.|TRBJ1-6|TRBD1
TGTGCCAGCAGTTACTCAGGGGGCGGCTCACCCCTCCACTTT
CASSYSGGGSPLHF
>TRBV18|.|TRBJ2-1|TRBD2
TGTGCCAGCTCACCTGGCGGGGGGTCCTACAATGAGCAGTTCTTC
CASSPGGGSYNEQFF
>TRBV9|.|TRBJ2-7|.
TGTGCCAGCAGCGTGGGGCAGGGCTTCAACGAGCAGTACTTC
CASSVGQGFNEQYF
>TRBV13|.|TRBJ1-4|.
TGTGCCAGCAGCTTAAGTCGGTTTCCTGAAAAACTGTTTTTT
CASSLSRFPEKLFF
>TRBV6-5|.|TRBJ1-2|.
TGTGCCAGCAGCCATAGACCCCTATCAGAGGATAGCTACACCTTC
CASSHRPLSEDSYTF
>TRBV5-1|.|TRBJ2-5|.
TGCGCCAGCAGCTTGGGGACGGGGATGGAGACCCAGTACTTC
CASSLGTGMETQYF
>TRBV5-1|.|TRBJ1-1|TRBD1
TGCGCCAGCAGCCGAGGGACAGGAAACACTGAAGCTTTCTTT
CASSRGTGNTEAFF
>TRBV5-5|.|TRBJ1-2|.
TGTGCCAGCAGCTTGTCGGGTACAGGCAACTATGGCTACACCTTC
CASSLSGTGNYGYTF
>TRBV19|.|TRBJ1-2|TRBD1
TGTGCCAGTAGTAGGGGAGGGCAGGGGGCTGACTATGGCTACACCTTC
CASSRGGQGADYGYTF
>TRBV6-4|.|TRBJ2-3|TRBD2
TGTGCCAGCAGTGACACTAGCGGGGGGGCCACAGATACGCAGTATTTT
CASSDTSGGATDTQYF
>TRBV7-2|.|TRBJ2-7|TRBD2
TGTGCCAGCAGCTTAGCCGGGACTAGCGTCTACGAGCAGTACTTC
CASSLAGTSVYEQYF
>TRBV7-9|.|TRBJ1-1|.
TGTGCCAGCAGCTTCCCTCGGAACACTGAAGCTTTCTTT
CASSFPRNTEAFF
>TRBV5-1|.|TRBJ1-1|TRBD1
TGCGCCAGCAGCCTAACCCGACAGGGGGGCGAACAAACTGAAGCTTTCTTT
CASSLTRQGGEQTEAFF
>TRBV5-5|.|TRBJ1-2|.
TGTGCCAGCAGCTTGAGAGTGACAAACTATGGCTACACCTTC
CASSLRVTNYGYTF
>TRBV19|.|TRBJ1-5|.
TGTGCCAGTAGTAGGGGTAAGGGAGTGGGCAATCAGCCCCAGCATTTT
CASSRGKGVGNQPQHF
>TRBV18|once|TRBJ2-7|.
TGTGCCAGCTCACCACCTAGAGGTGGAACGGACGAGCAGTACTTC
CASSPPRGGTDEQYF
>TRBV7-8|.|TRBJ1-2|.
TGTGCCAGCAGCTTCCTAGGAAGGACACCTGGGAGCTACACCTTC
CASSFLGRTPGSYTF
>TRBV6-5|once|TRBJ2-3|.
TGTGCCAGCAGTTACTCGGGGGCCCCGGGCACAGATACGCAGTATTTT
CASSYSGAPGTDTQYF
>TRBV20-1|.|TRBJ2-5|.
TGCAGTGCTAGTCAAGGGGGCCAAGAGACCCAGTACTTC
CSASQGGQETQYF
>TRBV4-1|.|TRBJ1-2|TRBD1
TGCGCCAGCAGCCAAGAATCGGGGACAGGGGGCTCTGGCTACACCTTC
CASSQESGTGGSGYTF
>TRBV30|.|TRBJ2-3|TRBD1
TGTGCCTTGGGGACAGGGGATATCACAGATACGCAGTATTTT
CALGTGDITDTQYF
>TRBV27|.|TRBJ2-6|.
TGTGCCAGCAGTACCCAGGGCCCCTCTGGGGCCAACGTCCTGACTTTC
CASSTQGPSGANVLTF
>TRBV19|.|TRBJ2-1|.
TGTGCCAGTAGCGCCGCGGTCCACAATGAGCAGTTCTTC
CASSAAVHNEQFF
>TRBV6-2/TRBV6-3|.|TRBJ1-5|TRBD1
TGTGCCAGCAGTAAGATCTACAGGGGGCTGGGCCTTAAGAGCAATCAGCCCCAGCATTTT
CASSKIYRGLGLKSNQPQHF
>TRBV9|.|TRBJ1-1|.
TGTGCCAGCAGCGTAGGTAGTGTCACTGAAGCTTTCTTT
CASSVGSVTEAFF
>TRBV7-9|.|TRBJ1-1|TRBD1
TGTGCCAGCAGCGCCCGGACAGGTGAAGCTTTCTTT
CASSARTGEAFF
>TRBV6-1|few|TRBJ1-4|TRBD1
TGTGCCAGCAGTGATATAGTTCCGGGACAGCCCGTAACTAATGAAAAACTGTTTTTT
CASSDIVPGQPVTNEKLFF
>TRBV5-5|.|TRBJ2-5|TRBD2
TGTGCCAGCAGCTTGGCGGCTAGCGGGGGATGGGCAGAGACCCAGTACTTC
CASSLAASGGWAETQYF
>TRBV6-6|once|TRBJ2-7|TRBD1
TGTGCCAGCAGTTACCCCCCACAGGGGGCTCGCGAGCAGTACTTC
CASSYPPQGAREQYF
>TRBV7-9|.|TRBJ2-7|.
TGTGCCAGCAGCTTAAGTTCGGAGTCGGCGCTAAACTTC
CASSLSSESALNF
>TRBV19|.|TRBJ1-5|TRBD1
TGTGCCAGTAGTTCGGACAGGGGTGTCGGTCAGCCCCAGCATTTT
CASSSDRGVGQPQHF
>TRBV29-1|.|TRBJ2-2|.
TGCAGCGTTGCTAATACCAGGGTGAACACCGGGGAGCTGTTTTTT
CSVANTRVNTGELFF
>TRBV6-5|.|TRBJ1-5|.
TGTGCCAGCAGCGAGACAGCGTACCAGCCCCAGCATTTT
CASSETAYQPQHF